The T cell receptor beta chain under discussion was sequenced for a study of long-term antiretroviral therapy in people with HIV (dated by TCRdb to the early 2020s). Regarding the research as a whole: Collection of the earliest samples took place about a decade ahead of the 2015 WHO recommendation for immediate ART, at a time when ART was typically delayed until CD4 counts fell. A retrospective serial study tested whether ART initiation and durable HIV suppression were associated with changes in peripheral blood TRB repertoire composition and diversity. A total of under 250 cryopreserved PBMC samples came from roughly 30 adults with confirmed HIV infection and were collected serially over a mean of roughly six years (range 1-12). Of the approximately 32 participants with HIV, some 12 were female. Test extractions of a monoclonal T-cell line alongside approximately 34 polyclonal samples showed no cross-contamination during QIAcube processing. Points the paper makes about the study in general: The samples span the years 2004 to 2017, and the ART regimens used may be less effective than current regimens. Since PBMC availability was limited, sequencing covered only the TCR beta chain, with no alpha chain pairing. Starting ART was linked to a significant rise in TRB diversity, yet even with long-term ART the diversity remained significantly lower than in transplant donor controls. Inferences about post-ART repertoire changes are limited because no data were available on ART adherence, viral resistance or therapy changes. Because cell numbers in pre-ART samples were limited, unsorted PBMC were profiled instead of sorted CD4+ and CD8+ T cells. Compared with controls, HIV repertoires had narrower CDR3 length ranges, and the network structure pointed to an antigen-experienced repertoire that shifted only slightly toward naive after ART. Expanded TRB clones identified before ART initiation dominated the repertoire at all time points, although this dominance fluctuated and declined in many PLHIV after ART.

Inclusion was restricted to participants for whom at least one PBMC sample before ART initiation and at least two post-ART samples were available. Every participant with HIV received treatment in the United States of America. Before DNA extraction, cryopreserved samples of about 0.95-10 million PBMC were thawed and washed. At the time of the earliest PBMC sample for each participant with HIV, ages ranged from 23 to 54 years. PBMC samples from each participant spanned 1-4 timepoints before ART initiation and 2-8 timepoints after ART initiation, with a median of 7 samples. Serial HIV viral load, CD4+ T-cell count, ART history and demographic data were obtained for every participant. Using a Qiagen kit on a QIAcube, genomic DNA was extracted from unsorted PBMC, with samples processed in batches of 12. The count of this clone is one. What antigen it recognizes has not been identified. No clone much larger than this one lies a single base away; base qualities are absent.

The immunoSEQ hsTCRB v3.0 assay was used at survey level resolution for TRB variable region sequencing. TRB sequencing targeted a depth of about 40,000-50,000 T-cell genomes per sample. TRB libraries were pooled and sequenced on an Illumina MiSeq using a v3 150-cycle kit. As for the original processing: Repertoire analysis was performed in R inside a reproducible Nextflow workflow that covered QC, data transformation and analysis. Custom analyses were implemented in LymphoSeq2, an R package for AIRR-Seq data exploration. A few samples that yielded fewer than 5000 total TRB sequences were excluded, so that approximately 200 HIV repertoires were analyzed. Among the 200 or so HIV repertoires that were kept, roughly 58 were collected before ART initiation and around 130 were collected after ART initiation. Repertoires were downsampled to 5000 TRB nucleotide sequences, with summary statistics averaged over 100 downsampling iterations. Only TRB sequences with CDR3 regions of at least seven amino acids were retained for analysis. Two measures captured diversity: a Shannon entropy-derived clonality score and the Gini coefficient. In the repertoire networks, any two of the top 5000 CDR3 amino acid sequences were connected whenever the two sequences differed by an edit distance of one. GLIPH2 predicted antigen specificity groups and MHC restriction for TRB CDR3 amino acid sequences. To flag known CMV, EBV, HIV or tissue antigen associations, CDR3 amino acid sequences were matched against VDJdb and McPAS-TCR. Pre-ART, post-ART and control groups were compared with Wilcoxon signed-rank tests and Holm-Bonferroni correction. TCRdb took this table from immuneACCESS and kept in-frame rearrangements with V and J called. Such tables lack part of the clones; where checked against another copy, unresolved V genes explain under half of the gap, and the rest is unexplained. D and trimming come from the DNA, and the V and J calls and clone size come from that table. The sample data list some 40,000 clones, and approximately 94% of these were observed just once. The top ten hold roughly 2.3% of the sample.

V sheds 10 bases and J sheds 1 base, leaving 13 bases between their ends. CDR1 and CDR2 are read off the germline V gene (reference sequence) as WNHNN and SYGVQD. Inclusive of the bounding cysteine and phenylalanine, the CDR3 is 13 residues long. Just the 39-base CDR3 DNA is kept, in frame starting at base 1. The TCR was taken from a man aged 30-40 years with HIV. The sample was unsorted PBMCs, taken just over 9 years after starting antiretroviral therapy. This receptor chain uses TRBV10-1 and TRBJ1-1; the D gene is perhaps TRBD1, from 6 matching bases. The base sequence is TGCGCCACCGCCCAGGGACAGAACACTGAAGCTTTCTTT. Translated, this gives CATAQGQNTEAFF.